This entry lists 19 T cell receptor beta chains sequenced from one sample in a study of shared clonotypes between healthy human individuals (dated by TCRdb to about 2020). Libraries came from the immunoSEQ multiplex PCR assay. In TCRdb, the immuneACCESS table is reduced to in-frame sequences with V and J assigned. These tables do not hold every clone; where another copy was compared, an unresolved V gene accounts for under half, and the others remain unexplained. For this sample there are roughly 2.4 million clones; 95% appear just once. The ten largest clonotypes hold approximately 0.13% of the sample. The source material was naive CD4+ T cells sorted from blood. The meaning of the sample's cell subset or site label: CD45RA+ positively selected. The receptors derive from a man between 18 and 29 years old in good health.

This clone has more than one count but fewer than ten. The V call is TRBV9, the J call TRBJ1-1; D gene uncertain. This CDR3 is 14 amino acids long. CDR1 SGDLS and CDR2 YYNGEE come from the germline V gene. V was cut by 2 bases and J by 3 bases, with 11 bases left in between. The CDR3 DNA follows: TGTGCCAGCAGCGTGAGAAGCACAGACACTGAAGCTTTCTTT. This codes for CASSVRSTDTEAFF. The complete variable domain, with remaining parts taken from reference TRBV9 and TRBJ1-1, reads DSGVTQTPKHLITATGQRVTLRCSPRSGDLSVYWYQQSLDQGLQFLIQYYNGEERAKGNILERFSAQQFPDLHSELNLSSLELGDSALYFCASSVRSTDTEAFFGQGTRLTVV.

This sequence joins TRBV5-6 and TRBJ1-6; D is undetermined. The V gene lost 0 bases and the J gene lost 8 bases, with 15 bases spanning the gap. Germline V CDR1 and CDR2: SGHDT, YYEEEE. The CDR3 totals 16 residues. The CDR3 spells CASSLAGLPGDSPLHF. Here the CDR3 DNA reads TGTGCCAGCAGCTTGGCCGGACTGCCCGGGGATTCACCCCTCCACTTT.

The chain couples TRBV6-5 to TRBJ1-2; D is ambiguous. Trimming took 0 bases from V and 4 from J, leaving 9 bases between them. The CDR3 loop spans 14 amino acids. Germline V CDR1 and CDR2: MNHEY, SVGAGI. The CDR3 coding sequence is TGTGCCAGCAGTTACTCGAGCCGAATCTATGGCTACACCTTC. Amino acid sequence: CASSYSSRIYGYTF.

This clone turned up a few times. This rearrangement joins TRBV19 to TRBJ1-2; D is possibly TRBD1 (5 bases). Germline loops: CDR1 LNHDA, CDR2 SQIVND (reference sequence). CDR3 length: 11 amino acids. Trimming pared 10 bases from V and 3 bases from J, leaving 9 bases between. The CDR3 sequence: CAIAGDYGYTF. In DNA form, the CDR3 reads TGTGCCATCGCGGGGGACTATGGCTACACCTTC.

About this clone: Other DNA variants within this sample encode the same CDR3. The rearrangement uses TRBV19 and TRBJ1-5; TRBD1 might be the D (5 bases). Germline values: CDR1 LNHDA, CDR2 SQIVND (reference sequence). CDR3 length: 13 amino acids. The V and J ends lost 3 bases and 6 bases respectively, with 9 bases between them. CDR3 in amino acids: CASSIRGTQPQHF. DNA of the CDR3: TGTGCCAGTAGTATTCGGGGGACTCAGCCCCAGCATTTT.

Concerning this clone itself: The same CDR3 is also encoded by other DNA sequences in this sample. The chain combines TRBV30 with TRBJ1-4, with a possible D match to TRBD1 (5 bases). Trimming removed 3 bases at V and 7 bases at J, with 9 bases between. The CDR3 covers 12 residues. CDR1 and CDR2 (germline): GTSNPN, SVGIG (reference sequence). CDR3 sequence (DNA): TGTGCCTGGAGCCGGGACGGTGAAAAACTGTTTTTT. Translating it yields CAWSRDGEKLFF.

The rearrangement joins TRBV12-5 to TRBJ1-2; D is unresolved. From germline, CDR1 is LGHNT and CDR2 FRNRAP. The V and J ends lost 5 bases and 1 base respectively, with 8 bases between them. The CDR3 spans 13 residues. CDR3 loop: CASGPRINYGYTF. The CDR3 DNA sequence: TGTGCTAGTGGTCCACGGATTAACTATGGCTACACCTTC.

In this sample, this clone turned up once. The chain joins TRBV5-1 to TRBJ2-3; D is undetermined. The CDR3 extends over 13 amino acids. V lost 1 base, J lost 2 bases, and 5 bases lay in between. The germline V gene has CDR1 SGHRS and CDR2 YFSETQ. CDR3 nucleotide sequence: TGCGCCAGCAGCTTGAGCAACACAGATACGCAGTATTTT. It yields the protein CASSLSNTDTQYF.

The V call is TRBV5-1, the J call TRBJ1-2; 7 bases match TRBD1. With V trimmed by 7 bases and J by 0 bases, 3 bases remained unmatched. The germline CDR1 and CDR2 sequences are SGHRS and YFSETQ. The CDR3 consists of 13 residues. CDR3 amino acids: CASRTGTNYGYTF. The CDR3 DNA sequence: TGCGCCAGCCGGACAGGAACTAACTATGGCTACACCTTC.

The genes are TRBV28 and TRBJ1-3; the D gene is possibly TRBD1 (5 bases). The V end lost 4 bases, the J end lost 0 bases, and 13 bases lay between the germline ends. This CDR3 comprises 16 residues. Germline V gene sequence: CDR1 MDHEN, CDR2 SYDVKM. The CDR3 sequence is CASSSEGLTSGNTIYF. The CDR3 coding sequence is TGTGCCAGCAGTTCGGAGGGGCTTACCTCTGGAAACACCATATATTTT.

In regard to this clone: Other DNA sequences of this sample code for an identical CDR3. The V call is TRBV2, the J call TRBJ2-5; D not certain. Trimming took off 1 base at V and 7 bases at J, with 4 bases between the two ends. CDR1 and CDR2 from the germline V gene are SNHLY and FYNNEI. The CDR3 has 11 amino acids. CDR3 sequence: CASSEVGTQYF. The CDR3 coding sequence is TGTGCCAGCAGTGAAGTGGGGACCCAGTACTTC.

This chain joins TRBV5-4 and TRBJ1-2; no definite D call. CDR1 is SGHNT and CDR2 is YYREEE in the germline V gene (reference sequence). Trimming removed 2 bases at V and 5 bases at J, with 13 bases between. There are 14 residues in the CDR3. The DNA for the CDR3 is TGTGCCAGCAGCTTCAAGTCCACACCATATGGCTACACCTTC. Protein sequence: CASSFKSTPYGYTF.

The chain's CDR3 is CASSFRGRTEQYF. CDR3 coding DNA: TGTGCCAGCAGCTTCCGGGGAAGGACTGAGCAGTACTTC. The chain recombines TRBV7-2 with TRBJ2-7; D may be TRBD2 (5 bases). Trimming stripped 3 bases from V and 7 bases from J, with 13 bases between. There are 13 residues in the CDR3. Germline V gene data show CDR1 as SGHTA and CDR2 as FQGNSA.

The chain has TRBV10-1 and TRBJ1-1; D may be TRBD1 (5 bases). The V end lost 0 bases, the J end lost 6 bases, and 11 bases lay between the germline ends. Germline V gene sequence: CDR1 WNHNN, CDR2 SYGVQD (reference sequence). There are 14 residues in the CDR3. The CDR3: CASSESPGRAEAFF. The DNA for the CDR3 is TGCGCCAGCAGTGAGTCACCAGGGCGGGCTGAAGCTTTCTTT.

V and J are TRBV27 and TRBJ1-1, with D perhaps matching TRBD1 (5 bases). Trimming cost V 5 bases and J 5 bases, with 21 bases left between them. The germline gives CDR1 MNHEY, CDR2 SMNVEV (reference sequence). This CDR3 contains 16 residues. The CDR3 region has the DNA TGTGCCAGCAGTCCCCCCGGGGGACTGGGAGGGACTGAAGCTTTCTTT. Protein: CASSPPGGLGGTEAFF.

This clone occurred once. Additional DNA sequences in this sample encode the identical CDR3. J is TRBJ1-6 and V is TRBV27; 7 bases align to TRBD1. CDR3 length: 14 amino acids. Germline CDR1 is MNHEY and CDR2 is SMNVEV (reference sequence). V lost 5 bases and J lost 7; bases outside the gene matches: 5. The CDR3 region has the DNA TGTGCCAGCAGTCCAGGGGGTGGGAATTCACCCCTCCACTTT. Its protein product is CASSPGGGNSPLHF.

The chain joins TRBV29-1 to TRBJ1-1; 7 positions agree with TRBD1. There are 15 residues in the CDR3. Germline V lookup: CDR1 SQVTM, CDR2 ANQGSEA. V shed 1 base, J shed 5 bases, and the junction held 10 bases outside the gene matches. CDR3 residues: CSVEAPARGRTEAFF. Here the CDR3 DNA reads TGCAGCGTTGAAGCCCCCGCCAGGGGGAGGACTGAAGCTTTCTTT.

The gene calls are TRBV6-5 and TRBJ1-2; D call uncertain. Trimming took 0 bases from V and 3 from J, leaving 11 bases between them. This CDR3 spans 15 amino acids. Germline V gene data show CDR1 as MNHEY and CDR2 as SVGAGI. In nucleotides, the CDR3 is TGTGCCAGCAGTTACTCGCCCGGGGTGGACTATGGCTACACCTTC. Amino acid sequence: CASSYSPGVDYGYTF.

This chain connects TRBV7-2 to TRBJ2-3; D gene unclear. This CDR3 is built from 14 residues. CDR1 is SGHTA and CDR2 is FQGNSA in the germline V gene. The V end was cut by 5 bases, the J end by 3 bases, with 12 bases between. CDR3 sequence: CASSLNAFTDTQYF. The CDR3 DNA is TGTGCCAGCAGCCTTAACGCCTTTACAGATACGCAGTATTTT. Full variable domain (outside the CDR3, taken from reference TRBV7-2 and TRBJ2-3): GAGVSQSPSNKVTEKGKDVELRCDPISGHTALYWYRQSLGQGLEFLIYFQGNSAPDKSGLPSDRFSAERTGGSVSTLTIQRTQQEDSAVYLCASSLNAFTDTQYFGPGTRLTVL.